Given below is one TCR beta chain in context. Trimming stripped 7 bases from V and 1 base from J, with 16 bases between. The CDR3 extends over 15 amino acids. Germline CDR1 and CDR2: SGHAT and FQNNGV. The sample originates from a study of cytomegalovirus exposure and HLA in healthy donors. TCRdb's table, derived via immunoSEQ multiplex PCR, lists solely in-frame clones and lacks some. The sample shows 190,000 or so clones, approximately 80% of them seen only once. Source material: PBMCs. This receptor was obtained from a woman between 25 and 40 years old in good health and CMV-seropositive. V and J are TRBV11-2 and TRBJ1-1, with D tentatively TRBD1 (6 bases). The CDR3 DNA reads TGTGCCAGCACAAACATCAGGGGAAGGAACACTGAAGCTTTCTTT. Translated: CASTNIRGRNTEAFF.